The clone carrying this T cell receptor beta chain was picked up a small number of times. Its antigen is currently unknown. Trimming cost V 3 bases and J 4 bases, with 12 bases left between them. The CDR3 is made up of 14 amino acids. Germline V gene lookup returns CDR1 SGHVS and CDR2 FQNEAQ. The data stem from a study of T cells after yellow fever vaccination. The authors made TCR cDNA by 5'RACE template switching, adding a universal primer site and UMIs. TCRdb reprocessed the 5' RACE reads via MiXCR and lists one record per CDR3 protein. The sample holds about 260,000 distinct CDR3 sequences; approximately 12% are singletons and the top ten take about 0.51%. Findings and caveats of the study: A minor fraction of clonotypes spanned both CD4 and CD8 compartments. Weaker overall was a secondary response that nonetheless peaked faster, on day 5 versus 15. Contamination by abundant bulk-population clonotypes could be present in FACS-sorted repertoires.

V usage is TRBV7-8 and J usage is TRBJ2-5; D remains unclear. This receptor was obtained from a man under 40 who received the YFV17D yellow fever vaccine. The source material was CD4+ T cells sorted from PBMCs, sampled 45 days after the yellow fever booster vaccination. CDR3 in amino acids: CASSFNRMAETQYF. As DNA, the CDR3 is TGTGCCAGCAGCTTTAATCGGATGGCAGAGACCCAGTACTTC.